The clone carrying this TCR beta chain has just one count. The target antigen is unknown. Because the CDR3 is missing its conserved closing phenylalanine or tryptophan, this is likely a read error. This specimen belongs to a study of tumor-infiltrating lymphocytes in primary liver carcinoma. Overall study context: The patients included men and women who were aged 30 to 69 years. Samples returned roughly 3.5 to 8 million productive TCRbeta reads each. Read depth did not differ significantly between tissue types. Recorded tumor stage was T1-T3 N0M0, with diameters of roughly 4 to 10 cm.

Study observations and caveats: Reduced overlap was seen in tumor-adjacent and tumor-blood pairs versus tumor region pairs.

A primer matching the constant region was used to make TCR beta cDNA from around 460 ng of total RNA. Libraries of TCR beta came from three nested multiplex PCR rounds with slightly modified ARM-PCR. TRBV1-TRBV30 forward primers paired with a C-beta reverse primer were used in the first two PCR rounds, which ran approximately 10 cycles each. TCRdb fed the multiplex PCR reads into MiXCR, producing one record per CDR3 protein. The sample has about 200,000 distinct CDR3 sequences, around 60% seen once; the top ten hold roughly 7%. Germline loops: CDR1 GTSNPN, CDR2 SVGIG (reference sequence). This CDR3 spans 13 amino acids. Between the trimmed V and J ends, which lost 1 base and 4 bases, there was a span of 10 bases. Out of unsorted whole blood came the blood RNA, and germline DNA was extracted as well.

This chain uses TRBV30 with TRBJ1-2; possibly TRBD1 for D (6 bases). Sequenced material: peripheral blood. The TCR originated in a woman aged 55-69 years with primary liver carcinoma and hepatitis B virus infection. Here the CDR3 DNA reads TGTGCCTGGAGTGGACAGGTGTTCTATGGCTACACCTAC. It codes for CAWSGQVFYGYTY.